This entry concerns a single T cell receptor beta chain. Its cognate antigen is unknown. The CDR3 sequence is 15 residues long. The V and J ends lost 2 bases and 1 base respectively, with 12 bases between them. The germline CDR1 and CDR2 sequences are SGHRS and YFSETQ. This sample is drawn from a study of cytomegalovirus exposure and HLA in healthy donors. Overall study: One earlier analysis, a look at 180 million or so T cells, found roughly 110 million unique TCR beta sequences. Within the Caucasian-associated ancestry cluster were roughly 79% of the roughly 400 genotyped donors.

PCR used 60 Vbeta primers and 13 Jbeta primers. Per the study methods: Around 83 million unique TCR beta chains, 9.5 million to 14 million shared, were counted in a later analysis. Only in-frame clones appear in the TCRdb table, and some are missing; sequencing was by immunoSEQ multiplex PCR. That table furnishes V, J and clone size, whereas the DNA furnished D and trimming. The sample shows around 150,000 clones, around 66% of them seen only once. Study-wide results and limits: Rare TCR sequences dominated, though some public TCRs recurred in many donors.

The chain joins TRBV5-1 to TRBJ1-1, with a possible D match to TRBD1 (5 bases). The receptor comes from an older woman in good health and CMV-seronegative. The sample was PBMCs. Here the CDR3 reads CASSFNTGPNTEAFF. For the CDR3, the DNA is TGCGCCAGCAGCTTTAACACAGGTCCGAACACTGAAGCTTTCTTT.